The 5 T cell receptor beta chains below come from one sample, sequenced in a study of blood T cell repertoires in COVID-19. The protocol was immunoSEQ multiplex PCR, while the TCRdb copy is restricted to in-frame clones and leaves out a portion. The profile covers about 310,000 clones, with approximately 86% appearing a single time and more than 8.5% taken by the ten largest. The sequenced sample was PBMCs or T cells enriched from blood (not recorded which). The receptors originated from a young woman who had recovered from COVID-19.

For the CDR3, the DNA is TGTGCCAGCAGCCGTGCCGAGGCCGCAAATCAGCCCCAGCATTTT. Protein sequence: CASSRAEAANQPQHF. The rearrangement joins TRBV7-2 to TRBJ1-5; D uncertain. The CDR3 has 15 residues. Trimming took off 5 bases at V and 4 bases at J, with 15 bases between the two ends. Per the germline V gene, CDR1 is SGHTA and CDR2 is FQGNSA.

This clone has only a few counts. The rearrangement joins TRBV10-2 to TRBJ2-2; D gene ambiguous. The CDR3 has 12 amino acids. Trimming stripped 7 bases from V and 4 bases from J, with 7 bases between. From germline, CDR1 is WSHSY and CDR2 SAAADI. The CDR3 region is CASIKRTGELFF. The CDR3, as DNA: TGCGCCAGCATAAAGCGCACCGGGGAGCTGTTTTTT.

This CDR3 reads CAAGVRGWNTGELFF. In DNA form, the CDR3 reads TGTGCCGCGGGGGTTCGGGGGTGGAACACCGGGGAGCTGTTTTTT. This rearrangement joins TRBV27 to TRBJ2-2; 7 bases are a match to TRBD2. The CDR3 consists of 15 residues. The germline V gene encodes CDR1 MNHEY and CDR2 SMNVEV (reference sequence). The ends lost 11 bases at V and 1 base at J; junction bases unmatched: 10.

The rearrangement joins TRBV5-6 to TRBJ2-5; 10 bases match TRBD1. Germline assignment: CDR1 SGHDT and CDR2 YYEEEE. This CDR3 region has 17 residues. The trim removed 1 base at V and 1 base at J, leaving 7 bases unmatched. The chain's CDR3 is CASSLFLRDRGQETQYF. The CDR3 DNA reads TGTGCCAGCAGCTTGTTCCTTAGGGACAGGGGCCAAGAGACCCAGTACTTC.

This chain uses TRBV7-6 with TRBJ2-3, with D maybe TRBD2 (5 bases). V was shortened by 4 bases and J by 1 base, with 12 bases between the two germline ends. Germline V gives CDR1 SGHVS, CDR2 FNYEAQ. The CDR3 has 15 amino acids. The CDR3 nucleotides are TGTGCCAGCAGCTCCGGCGGAGGAGGCACAGATACGCAGTATTTT. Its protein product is CASSSGGGGTDTQYF.